These 22 T cell receptor beta chains were all obtained from the same sample, sequenced in a study of CD8 T cells in Susac syndrome. An amount of RNA that ranged from roughly 0.5 to 1 ug was reverse transcribed with random hexamers. TCRdb reprocessed the immunoSEQ multiplex PCR reads with MiXCR, giving one entry per CDR3 protein. The top ten clones hold 0.093% of a sample with 150,000 to 200,000 distinct CDR3 sequences, roughly 96% of them seen once. Sequences were obtained from CD4+ T cells from PBMCs. These receptors originate from a human donor with multiple sclerosis.

The rearrangement uses TRBV30 and TRBJ2-3; no clear D. V lost 1 base and J 2 bases, leaving 7 bases between the germline ends. The CDR3 is made up of 13 amino acids. CDR1 and CDR2 (germline): GTSNPN, SVGIG (reference sequence). CDR3 DNA sequence: TGTGCCTGGAGTGGCCGGCTCACAGATACGCAGTATTTT. It is translated as CAWSGRLTDTQYF. The full variable domain, its missing parts supplied by reference TRBV30 and TRBJ2-3, is SQTIHQWPATLVQPVGSPLSLECTVEGTSNPNLYWYRQAAGRGLQLLFYSVGIGQISSEVPQNLSASRPQDRQFILSSKKLLLSDSGFYLCAWSGRLTDTQYFGPGTRLTVL.

This clonotype showed up just a few times. The chain is built from TRBV30 and TRBJ2-7; D remains unclear. The germline V gene has CDR1 GTSNPN and CDR2 SVGIG (reference sequence). V lost 2 bases and J 2 bases, leaving 19 bases between the germline ends. The CDR3 covers 16 residues. The CDR3 DNA sequence: TGTGCCTGGAGTCTCATGGGGTTCCCTAGGGCCTACGAGCAGTACTTC. As protein: CAWSLMGFPRAYEQYF.

The genes are TRBV19 and TRBJ2-7; D is undetermined. V was trimmed by 8 bases and J by 2 bases, leaving 16 bases between them. CDR1 is LNHDA and CDR2 is SQIVND in the germline V gene (reference sequence). The CDR3 runs 14 residues. CDR3 protein: CASGAGKEPYEQYF. The DNA for the CDR3 is TGTGCCAGTGGTGCAGGCAAGGAACCCTACGAGCAGTACTTC.

The J gene is TRBJ2-7, the V gene TRBV7-8; D possibly corresponds to TRBD2 (5 bases). The CDR3 loop spans 16 amino acids. Germline assignment: CDR1 SGHVS and CDR2 FQNEAQ. V was shortened by 4 bases and J by 4 bases, with 20 bases between the two germline ends. The CDR3 coding sequence is TGTGCCAGCAGCTCGAACCCAGGCGGGTCGAGGTACGAGCAGTACTTC. This codes for CASSSNPGGSRYEQYF.

The V call is TRBV29-1, the J call TRBJ1-4, with D unclear. V dropped 1 base and J dropped 5 bases, with 5 bases sitting between them. This CDR3 comprises 12 residues. Germline lookup yields CDR1 SQVTM and CDR2 ANQGSEA. CDR3 residues: CSVEGENEKLFF. CDR3 nucleotides: TGCAGCGTTGAAGGGGAAAATGAAAAACTGTTTTTT. Full variable domain (remainder filled in from reference TRBV29-1 and TRBJ1-4): SAVISQKPSRDICQRGTSLTIQCQVDSQVTMMFWYRQQPGQSLTLIATANQGSEATYESGFVIDKFPISRPNLTFSTLTVSNMSPEDSSIYLCSVEGENEKLFFGSGTQLSVL.

This sequence joins TRBV4-1 and TRBJ2-7; the D gene is possibly TRBD1 (5 bases). The CDR3 runs 16 residues. The germline V and J ends were trimmed by 4 bases and 3 bases, with 19 bases remaining between them. Germline CDR1 reads MGHRA; CDR2 reads YSYEKL. The CDR3 DNA is TGCGCCAGCAGCCTCCAATACTATCAGGGATTCTACGAGCAGTACTTC. It specifies CASSLQYYQGFYEQYF.

V usage is TRBV20-1 and J usage is TRBJ2-5; 9 positions agree with TRBD1. This CDR3 has 14 residues. J lost 3 bases, V lost 6 bases, and 8 bases had no gene match. The V gene's germline CDR1 is DFQATT and CDR2 SNEGSKA (reference sequence). CDR3 nucleotides: TGCAGTGCAAGGAAGAGGACAGGGGAAGAGACCCAGTACTTC. It specifies CSARKRTGEETQYF.

V and J are TRBV5-1 and TRBJ2-7, with a tentative D call TRBD1 (5 bases). CDR3 length equals 15 residues. V lost 2 bases, J lost 4 bases, and 16 bases lay in between. CDR1 SGHRS and CDR2 YFSETQ come from the germline V gene. CDR3 in DNA: TGCGCCAGCAGCTTCGCTCTAGACAGATCTTACGAGCAGTACTTC. Encoded protein: CASSFALDRSYEQYF.

The J gene is TRBJ2-7, the V gene TRBV29-1, with TRBD1 identical over 12 bases. Germline V gene sequence: CDR1 SQVTM, CDR2 ANQGSEA. CDR3 length: 13 amino acids. Trimming at V came to 6 bases and at J to 6 bases, leaving 6 bases not matched to a gene. The CDR3: CSVRDRGLIEQYF. CDR3 DNA: TGCAGCGTGAGGGACAGGGGGCTTATCGAGCAGTACTTC.

The chain employs TRBV5-1 and TRBJ1-1, with TRBD1 as a possible D gene (5 bases). The V end lost 0 bases, the J end lost 1 base, and 10 bases lay between the germline ends. The CDR3 runs to 15 residues. Germline CDR1 reads SGHRS; CDR2 reads YFSETQ. Here the CDR3 DNA reads TGCGCCAGCAGCTTGGATGGGACGCCGAACACTGAAGCTTTCTTT. Residues: CASSLDGTPNTEAFF. The full variable domain, with the rest looked up from reference TRBV5-1 and TRBJ1-1, is KAGVTQTPRYLIKTRGQQVTLSCSPISGHRSVSWYQQTPGQGLQFLFEYFSETQRNKGNFPGRFSGRQFSNSRSEMNVSTLELGDSALYLCASSLDGTPNTEAFFGQGTRLTVV.

V gene TRBV6-1 combines with J gene TRBJ2-1; D is possibly TRBD2 (5 bases). The CDR3 runs 15 residues. The V and J ends lost 7 bases and 0 bases respectively, with 13 bases between them. Per the germline V gene, CDR1 is MNHNS and CDR2 is SASEGT. The CDR3 DNA sequence: TGTGCCAGCAAGACTCCGGCGGGCTCCTACAATGAGCAGTTCTTC. Its translation: CASKTPAGSYNEQFF.

This chain connects TRBV27 to TRBJ1-1; D call uncertain. The CDR3 runs 17 residues. V lost 8 bases to trimming and J lost 3 bases, with 25 bases between them. Germline loops: CDR1 MNHEY, CDR2 SMNVEV (reference sequence). CDR3 nucleotides: TGTGCCAGCGCACGTGCGGGGTTGGACTGGAGGCACACTGAAGCTTTCTTT. Translation gives CASARAGLDWRHTEAFF.

The chain's CDR3 is CASRPTGEEAFF. CDR3 bases: TGTGCCAGCAGACCTACAGGGGAGGAAGCTTTCTTT. The J gene is TRBJ1-1, the V gene TRBV2, with 7 bases identical to TRBD1. Germline assignment: CDR1 SNHLY and CDR2 FYNNEI. The CDR3 runs to 12 residues. J lost 8 bases, V lost 6 bases, and 6 bases had no gene match.

The chain recombines TRBV5-4 with TRBJ2-2; D assignment may be TRBD1 or TRBD2 (5 bases each). The CDR3 sequence is 15 residues long. V was clipped by 2 bases and J by 4 bases, with 12 bases between them. Germline loops: CDR1 SGHNT, CDR2 YYREEE (reference sequence). CDR3 sequence: CASSFGAAATGELFF. CDR3 nucleotides: TGTGCCAGCAGCTTCGGGGCAGCGGCCACCGGGGAGCTGTTTTTT. The whole variable domain, filled in from reference TRBV5-4 and TRBJ2-2, reads ETGVTQSPTHLIKTRGQQVTLRCSSQSGHNTVSWYQQALGQGPQFIFQYYREEENGRGNFPPRFSGLQFPNYSSELNVNALELDDSALYLCASSFGAAATGELFFGEGSRLTVL.

The chain combines TRBV20-1 with TRBJ1-2; tentative D call: TRBD1 (6 bases). Looked up from germline, CDR1 is DFQATT and CDR2 is SNEGSKA (reference sequence). V was shortened by 5 bases and J by 8 bases, with 15 bases between the two germline ends. This CDR3 has 12 residues. CDR3 loop: CSAEGGRRGYTF. The CDR3 DNA sequence: TGCAGTGCTGAGGGGGGAAGGAGGGGCTACACCTTC.

V gene TRBV2 combines with J gene TRBJ2-1; D may be TRBD1 or TRBD2 (5 bases each). This CDR3 contains 16 residues. Trimming cost V 4 bases and J 4 bases, with 17 bases left between them. CDR1 is SNHLY, CDR2 FYNNEI, per germline. This CDR3 is CASSGRSRGFYNEQFF. The CDR3 DNA reads as TGTGCCAGCAGTGGTCGGTCGAGGGGCTTTTACAATGAGCAGTTCTTC.

The chain combines TRBV29-1 with TRBJ1-1; maybe TRBD1 (5 bases). The CDR3 runs 12 residues. Deletions cut 3 bases from V and 2 bases from J, with 7 bases between. Germline V gene data show CDR1 as SQVTM and CDR2 as ANQGSEA. The CDR3 coding sequence is TGCAGCGTTGATAGGACAAACACTGAAGCTTTCTTT. Its protein product is CSVDRTNTEAFF.

This chain links TRBV20-1 with TRBJ2-4; 7 nucleotides match TRBD2. Losses at the gene ends were 1 base for V and 6 bases for J; bases not matched to a gene: 3. Germline lookup yields CDR1 DFQATT and CDR2 SNEGSKA (reference sequence). The CDR3 has 13 residues. CDR3 DNA sequence: TGCAGTGCTAGAGCCTGGGGGGGAAACATTCAGTACTTC. This encodes CSARAWGGNIQYF.

The V and J genes are TRBV12-3 or TRBV12-4 and TRBJ2-1; TRBD2 matches at 11 bases. After removal of 3 bases from V and 6 bases from J, the junction contained 1 base not matched to a gene. The CDR3 runs to 14 residues. In DNA, the CDR3 is TGTGCCAGCAGTTTTAGCGGGGGGGCCAATGAGCAGTTCTTC. It codes for CASSFSGGANEQFF.

The V call is TRBV12-3 or TRBV12-4, the J call TRBJ2-3, with 9 bases that match TRBD1. This CDR3 has 15 residues. V shed 0 bases, J shed 4 bases, and the junction held 2 bases outside the gene matches. The CDR3 DNA reads as TGTGCCAGCAGTTTAGCGGGACAGGGTTCAGATACGCAGTATTTT. It codes for CASSLAGQGSDTQYF.

The chain uses TRBV3-1 and TRBJ2-5; 9 bases align to TRBD1. Germline V CDR1 and CDR2: LGHDT, YNNKEL (reference sequence). CDR3 length: 17 amino acids. V shed 4 bases, J shed 5 bases, and the junction held 14 bases outside the gene matches. Here the CDR3 DNA reads TGTGCCAGCAGCCTCTTCTCAGGGACAGGGCTACGGGAGACCCAGTACTTC. This translates into CASSLFSGTGLRETQYF.

The chain links TRBV6-1 to TRBJ2-1, with TRBD2 as a possible D gene (5 bases). Germline CDR1 and CDR2: MNHNS and SASEGT. This CDR3 has 13 amino acids. The CDR3 DNA sequence: TGTGGGGTCGGAGTTAGGAGGTACAATGAGCAGTTCTTC. It is translated as CGVGVRRYNEQFF.